This entry lists 12 T cell receptor delta chains sequenced from one sample in a study of DNA immune sequencing with unique molecular identifiers. Primers for all 8 TRDV and 4 TRDJ genes amplified genomic DNA in 32-plex. Adapter PCR followed approximately 3 barcoding PCR cycles that attached a 12-nucleotide UMI. With CATT, TCRdb re-called clones from the multiplex PCR reads. The table has approximately 720 delta-chain clones, approximately 8.9% seen once. Sequencing was performed on gamma-delta T cells from PBMCs. These receptors all stem from a human donor in good health.

The J gene is TRDJ2; the V gene was not called; the D segment call TRDD3 is taken from the table without a DNA check. The CDR3 runs 22 residues. The CDR3 spells CACDTVSRPTKSLGEAAAQLFF. The CDR3 DNA follows: TGTGCCTGTGACACCGTTAGCCGTCCTACGAAGAGTCTGGGGGAGGCCGCGGCACAACTCTTCTTT.

This clone turned up a few times. A far larger clone is just one base off, so this is likely a read error. CDR3 DNA: TGTGCCTGTGACACGCTTACTGGGGGCCCCGATAAACTCATCTTT. Its protein is CACDTLTGGPDKLIF. This chain joins TRDV2 and TRDJ1, with 8 bases fitting TRDD3. The length of the CDR3 is 15 residues. From germline, CDR1 is GEAIGNYY and CDR2 EKD. V shed 1 base, J shed 3 bases, and the junction held 6 bases outside the gene matches.

By share, this clone ranks as medium-sized. Within the sample, other DNA sequences also encode this same CDR3. The chain couples TRDV2 to TRDJ1; possible D gene TRDD3, 5 bases. V shed 0 bases and J shed 0 bases, with 10 bases lying between them. The CDR3 consists of 15 residues. Germline V gene lookup returns CDR1 GEAIGNYY and CDR2 EKD. CDR3 bases: TGTGCCTGTGACACCGTGGGGTCTTACACCGATAAACTCATCTTT. Residues: CACDTVGSYTDKLIF.

On this clone: This likely came from a read error, as a far larger clone is one base away. The J segment is TRDJ1; no V gene was assigned; TRDD3, the table's D call, was not compared with the DNA. This CDR3 comprises 15 residues. CDR3 sequence (DNA): TGTGCCTGTGACACCGTTGGTGGGGGAAGGAGGGGACTCATCTTT. Protein product: CACDTVGGGRRGLIF.

This clone was seen only a few times. No V gene was called, and the J gene is TRDJ1; TRDD3 was called by the table and not checked on the DNA. CDR3 length: 21 amino acids. The CDR3 region is CACDTVTDPGVRGGYTDKLIF. CDR3 bases: TGTGCCTGTGACACAGTAACGGACCCTGGGGTCAGAGGGGGATACACCGATAAACTCATCTTT.

Relative to its sample, this clone is medium-sized (0.01 to 0.1%). This CDR3 reads CACDTLLDRATDKLIF. The CDR3 DNA is TGTGCCTGTGACACCTTACTGGATCGGGCTACCGATAAACTCATCTTT. This chain links TRDV2 with TRDJ1; the D gene is possibly TRDD3 (5 bases). The V gene's germline CDR1 is GEAIGNYY and CDR2 EKD. This CDR3 comprises 16 residues. V lost 0 bases to trimming and J lost 2 bases, with 15 bases between them.

The J segment is TRDJ1; no V gene was assigned. CDR3 size: 15 residues. The CDR3 here is CACLVSRTRADKLIF. The CDR3, as DNA: TGTGCCTGTTTGGTATCCCGTACGAGGGCCGATAAACTCATCTTT.

This clone is categorized as large (0.1 to 1%). The same CDR3 arises from other DNA sequences in this sample as well. The genes are TRDV2 and TRDJ3, with 9 bases matching TRDD3. The ends lost 3 bases at V and 1 base at J; junction bases unmatched: 3. The germline CDR1 and CDR2 sequences are GEAIGNYY and EKD. The CDR3 consists of 17 residues. The CDR3 loop is CACDRTGGSWDTRQMFF. The DNA for the CDR3 is TGTGCCTGTGACCGTACTGGGGGATCCTGGGACACCCGACAGATGTTTTTC.

Comments on this clone: A read error is likely here: a far larger clone is one base away. The chain couples TRDV2 to TRDJ1; 13 positions match TRDD3. The trim removed 2 bases at V and 0 bases at J, leaving 5 bases unmatched. The CDR3 contains 17 residues. Germline V gene sequence: CDR1 GEAIGNYY, CDR2 EKD. Here the CDR3 reads CACDILGDTPYTDKLIF. The CDR3 nucleotides read TGTGCCTGTGACATACTGGGGGATACGCCATACACCGATAAACTCATCTTT.

Turning to this clone: A read error may be the cause here, since a much bigger clone is one base away. The chain couples TRDV2 to TRDJ3, with TRDD3 identical over 10 bases. Germline V CDR1 and CDR2: GEAIGNYY, EKD. This CDR3 region has 17 residues. V lost 3 bases, J lost 5 bases, and 6 bases stayed unmatched. The CDR3 DNA is TGTGCCTGTGACCGTACTGGGGGATCCAGGGACACCCGACAGATGTTTTTC. Translated: CACDRTGGSRDTRQMFF.

As regards this clone: A single base is all that separates this from a far larger clone, so a read error is likely. The genes are TRDV2 and TRDJ1; 12 nucleotides align to TRDD3. The CDR3 loop spans 17 amino acids. Germline assignment: CDR1 GEAIGNYY and CDR2 EKD. V dropped 0 bases and J dropped 0; count of bases not matched to a gene: 4. The CDR3 loop reads CACDTVWGIRYTDKLIF. The CDR3, as DNA: TGTGCCTGTGACACCGTCTGGGGGATACGGTACACCGATAAACTCATCTTT.

In this sample, this clone turned up a few times. The rearrangement joins TRDV2 to TRDJ3; D may be TRDD3 (5 bases). From germline, CDR1 is GEAIGNYY and CDR2 EKD. V lost 1 base to trimming and J lost 5 bases, with 14 bases between them. The CDR3 contains 17 residues. In nucleotides, the CDR3 is TGTGCCTGTGACACGGGGACCTGGGCCGGGGACACCCGACAGATGTTTTTC. The encoded protein is CACDTGTWAGDTRQMFF.